This TCR beta chain was recorded in a study of early T cells in non-severe SARS-CoV-2 infection. TCRdb reanalysed the 5' RACE reads using MiXCR and keeps one entry per CDR3 protein. The sample lists about 48,000 distinct CDR3 sequences; roughly 5.5% were seen once. V gave up 1 base and J gave up 11 bases, with 11 bases separating them. This CDR3 has 13 residues. The chain has TRBV12-3 or TRBV12-4 and TRBJ2-2; D unclear. The sequenced sample was whole blood. This receptor was identified in an adult who was a healthcare worker with PCR-confirmed SARS-CoV-2 infection or an uninfected control (not recorded which). CDR3 sequence: CASSLVNGVELFF. As DNA, the CDR3 is TGTGCCAGCAGTTTAGTGAATGGCGTTGAGCTGTTTTTT.